This T cell receptor beta chain was sequenced during a study of T cells in Graves' hyperthyroidism and ophthalmopathy. Study-wide results and limits: Stable hyperthyroidism and ophthalmopathy were separated using 13 V-J signatures.

Trimming at V came to 0 bases and at J to 9 bases, leaving 10 bases not matched to a gene. Germline V gene sequence: CDR1 MNHEY, CDR2 SVGAGI. The CDR3 totals 17 residues. Amplification of TCR beta CDR3 regions used RNA as the template. The HTBI primer set drove a first-round RT-PCR of the TCR CDR3. TCRdb processed the multiplex PCR reads anew with MiXCR; each CDR3 protein has one entry. Of under 350,000 distinct CDR3 sequences listed, approximately 13% are singletons. This clonotype was picked up many times. Antigen unknown. Absence of ophthalmopathy progression within 18 months defined stable Graves' hyperthyroidism. Uncontrolled infection, other autoimmune disease, pregnancy or lactation disqualified patients from enrolment.

This rearrangement joins TRBV6-5 to TRBJ1-6; 8 bases fit TRBD1. The sequence derives from a woman aged 35 to 49 with Graves' hyperthyroidism. Sequenced material: blood. The CDR3 nucleotides read TGTGCCAGCAGTTACTCGAACAGGGGGACGTCTGGTTCACCCCTCCACTTT. Its translation is CASSYSNRGTSGSPLHF.